Listed here are 11 T cell receptor beta chains from one sample, sequenced in a study of glioma-infiltrating T cells (dated by TCRdb to 2015 to 2016). The run used an Illumina MiSeq. The iRepertoire nested amplicon-rescue multiplex PCR (arm-PCR) platform was used to amplify TCR alpha and beta CDR3 regions from RNA. TCRdb's own reprocessing of the public reads used fastp at Q25 and MiXCR and kept productive beta chains. Rows are combined by CDR3 protein, so each entry shows the most common genes and DNA. This sample comprises tens of thousands of distinct CDR3 sequences, around 37% of them detected only once. The top ten clonotypes cover less than 45% of the sample. The material sequenced was glioma tissue, nonneoplastic brain tissue, or PBMCs (not recorded which). These receptors originate from a human donor with low-grade glioma or glioblastoma, undergoing nonglioma brain surgery, or in good health (not recorded which).

This clonotype was observed many times. The chain uses TRBV12-3 or TRBV12-4 and TRBJ2-1; TRBD1 agrees at 11 bases. This CDR3 region has 14 residues. V was clipped by 7 bases and J by 7 bases; unmatched bases: 6. CDR3 sequence reads: CASIGQGAFNEQFF. CDR3 bases: TGTGCCAGCATAGGACAGGGGGCCTTTAATGAGCAGTTCTTC.

The sample holds many counts of this clonotype. The chain has TRBV5-1 and TRBJ1-2; D is uncertain. The CDR3 covers 15 residues. V was trimmed by 5 bases and J by 1 base, leaving 15 bases between them. Germline values: CDR1 SGHRS, CDR2 YFSETQ. In DNA form, the CDR3 reads TGCGCCAGCAGTGGCACCGTGGGATATAACTATGGCTACACCTTC. This sequence encodes CASSGTVGYNYGYTF.

This clonotype was counted many times. V is TRBV7-3 and J is TRBJ2-6; 7 nucleotides agree with TRBD1. The CDR3 contains 18 residues. Germline CDR1 SGHTA, CDR2 FQGTGA. J lost 2 bases, V lost 2 bases, and 9 bases had no gene match. The CDR3 protein is CASSLEGAFGTGANVLTF. As DNA, the CDR3 is TGTGCCAGCAGCTTAGAGGGGGCTTTCGGTACTGGGGCCAACGTCCTGACTTTC.

This clonotype was seen repeatedly, ten times or more. This chain links TRBV6-1 with TRBJ2-7; 9 nucleotides match TRBD1. The trim removed 8 bases at V and 1 base at J, leaving 3 bases unmatched. Germline CDR1 is MNHNS and CDR2 is SASEGT. The CDR3 runs 13 residues. This CDR3 is CASAGTGSYEQYF. The CDR3 region has the DNA TGTGCCAGCGCAGGGACAGGGTCCTACGAGCAGTACTTC.

This clonotype was observed many times. The chain is built from TRBV10-3 and TRBJ2-3, with 8 positions matching TRBD2. This CDR3 is 13 amino acids long. The J segment lost 1 base and the V segment lost 7 bases, leaving 1 base of the junction unmatched. Germline V gene lookup returns CDR1 ENHRY and CDR2 SYGVKD. The CDR3 DNA is TGTGCCATCACGACTAGCGGCACAGATACGCAGTATTTT. Encoded protein: CAITTSGTDTQYF.

This clonotype was detected many times. The CDR3 nucleotides are TGTGCCAGCAGCTTTACAGGGACGAACACTGAAGCTTTCTTT. It encodes CASSFTGTNTEAFF. The chain is built from TRBV7-9 and TRBJ1-1; the D gene is possibly TRBD1 (6 bases). The germline V and J ends were trimmed by 3 bases and 1 base, with 9 bases remaining between them. The germline V gene encodes CDR1 SEHNR and CDR2 FQNEAQ (reference sequence). The CDR3 loop spans 14 amino acids.

Remarks on this clonotype: A much larger clonotype is one base distant, so this may be a read error. V usage is TRBV5-1 and J usage is TRBJ2-1; D may be TRBD1 (6 bases). CDR1 is SGHRS and CDR2 is YFSETQ in the germline V gene. The CDR3 spans 13 residues. The CDR3 DNA follows: TGCGACAGCAGCCGGAAACAGGGTGGTGAGCAGTTCTTC. It is translated as CDSSRKQGGEQFF.

The sample holds many counts of this clonotype. This chain connects TRBV5-1 to TRBJ2-1, with a weak D call TRBD2 (5 bases). The CDR3 has 14 residues. Germline V lookup: CDR1 SGHRS, CDR2 YFSETQ. The V gene lost 0 bases and the J gene lost 3 bases, with 7 bases spanning the gap. Written as DNA, the CDR3 is TGCGCCAGCAGCTTGGCGGGGTACTACAATGAGCAGTTCTTC. This translates into CASSLAGYYNEQFF. The full variable domain, in which reference TRBV5-1 and TRBJ2-1 provide the parts outside the CDR3, is KAGVTQTPRYLIKTRGQQVTLSCSPISGHRSVSWYQQTPGQGLQFLFEYFSETQRNKGNFPGRFSGRQFSNSRSEMNVSTLELGDSALYLCASSLAGYYNEQFFGPGTRLTVL.

This clonotype occurred many times. The rearrangement joins TRBV18 to TRBJ2-1; D gene ambiguous. The CDR3 totals 15 residues. Germline lookup yields CDR1 KGHSH and CDR2 LQKENI. V was shortened by 2 bases and J by 4 bases, with 12 bases between the two germline ends. In nucleotides, the CDR3 is TGTGCCAGCTCACCAGGCAGGAGTTTATACAATGAGCAGTTCTTC. Amino acids: CASSPGRSLYNEQFF.

This clonotype was observed at least ten times. In DNA, the CDR3 is TGCAGTGCTAGATCCGGGACAGGCCCCGAGCAGTACTTC. This translates into CSARSGTGPEQYF. The V call is TRBV20-1, the J call TRBJ2-7; 8 bases are a match to TRBD1. CDR1 and CDR2 (germline): DFQATT, SNEGSKA (reference sequence). V lost 2 bases, J lost 6 bases, and 6 bases stayed unmatched. The CDR3 covers 13 residues.

Remarks on this clonotype: A clone one base away is much larger, so this may be a read error. The chain links TRBV18 to TRBJ2-1; 7 nucleotides align to TRBD1. Germline V gives CDR1 KGHSH, CDR2 LQKENI. This CDR3 spans 15 amino acids. This CDR3 is CARSPTGENHNEQFF. The CDR3 DNA sequence: TGTGCCAGATCACCTACAGGGGAGAATCACAATGAGCAGTTCTTC.